This entry describes one T cell receptor (beta chain). Its target is not known. The sample comes from a study of early T cells in non-severe SARS-CoV-2 infection. Study in general: Sequencing targeted bulk RNA from unsorted whole blood, leaving chains unpaired. Points from the study as a whole: Lookups in VDJdb leaned toward anti-spike CD8 responses and missed private and CD4 specificities.

Trimming pared 5 bases from V and 2 bases from J, leaving 13 bases between. Per germline, CDR1 MNHEY and CDR2 SMNVEV (reference sequence). This CDR3 region has 14 residues. The library protocol tagged individual cDNA molecules with unique molecular identifiers. TCRdb itself ran the 5' RACE reads through MiXCR, one entry per CDR3 protein. The sample holds tens of thousands of distinct CDR3 sequences, approximately 7% seen once. This clonotype originated in an adult who was a healthcare worker with PCR-confirmed SARS-CoV-2 infection or an uninfected control (not recorded which). What was sequenced was whole blood. This chain connects TRBV27 to TRBJ2-7; no clear D. CDR3 DNA: TGTGCCAGCAGTCCCCGCCGGAATACCTACGAGCAGTACTTC. It is translated as CASSPRRNTYEQYF.